This section outlines one TCR beta chain sequence together with its context. Its specific antigen is unknown. The record has no base qualities; no much larger clone is one base away. The CDR3 contains 14 residues, cysteine and phenylalanine counted. The retained sequence is limited to the CDR3, 42 bases, with the frame set at the first base. The V end loses 4 bases and the J end loses 0 bases, and a stretch of 8 bases separates them. CDR1 and CDR2, looked up from the germline V gene, are SGDLS and YYNGEE. TCRbeta CDR3 regions were amplified from genomic DNA using the immunoSEQ Assay, a bias-controlled multiplex PCR. The study's processing was this. Within the assay, amplification of reference gene primers was used to estimate how many nucleated cells each sample contained. Sequence reads were collapsed and filtered to measure the absolute abundance of every unique TCRbeta CDR3 rearrangement. For each sample, productive Simpson clonality was calculated as the square root of Simpson's diversity index across productive rearrangements. TCRdb holds this immuneACCESS table with in-frame rearrangements only. Some clones are missing; in checked studies, unresolved V genes explain under half, and the rest has no known cause. Clone size and the V and J calls come from that table; the DNA yielded D and trimming. Recorded for this sample are about 190,000 clones; about 86% of them occurred a single time. The ten largest clones capture approximately 15% of the sample.

Collaborating institutions collected whole blood in K2EDTA tubes following their own protocols. For TCRbeta analysis, collaborators shipped samples in one of three forms: frozen whole blood, isolated PBMCs, or DNA extracted from either of those sample types. The data originate from a study of blood T cell repertoires in COVID-19 (TCRdb year 2020). Looking at the study overall: The collaborator samples originated in the United States, Italy and Spain and spanned the acute and convalescent phases of COVID-19. The prospective study material was composed of cDNA or gDNA derived from T cells, B-cell-depleted T cells, or PBMCs. Deeply sampled blood TCRbeta repertoires from subjects exposed to, actively infected with, or recovered from COVID-19 were included in the dataset. The repertoires were made available in a free public database intended to serve as a resource for research on the immune response to SARS-CoV-2. The samples were drawn from two sources: the first 160 participants of the ongoing ImmuneRACE study, and some 1,300 subjects contributed by 6 global collaborators. Nearly every sample came with metadata listing a de-identified subject ID, COVID-19 status, age in years and sex. Where available, HLA class I and class II types were taken from metadata supplied by the sample provider and were not determined by assay-based typing. What the study reported, not specific to this receptor: How much clinical and demographic metadata was included differed by source and by participant, and the metadata was provided uncurated.

The specimen was peripheral blood. This clonotype was obtained from a man younger than 40 with active or convalescent COVID-19. The chain is made from TRBV9 and TRBJ2-1, with a tentative D gene TRBD2 over 6 matching bases. In nucleotides, the sequence is TGTGCCAGCAGCCCCGGGAGCTCCTACAATGAGCAGTTCTTC. This yields the protein CASSPGSSYNEQFF.